These T cell receptor beta chains were read from a single sample in a study of response to subunit inactivated influenza vaccine. TCRdb reanalysed the RT-PCR reads using MiXCR and keeps one entry per CDR3 protein. The sample yields fewer than 700,000 distinct CDR3 sequences, under 15% seen once. Sequencing was performed on PBMCs from blood, taken roughly 48 days after vaccination. Receptors were obtained from a man aged 50 or older who received an inactivated influenza vaccine. Both conserved end residues are part of each CDR3.

TRBV10-3	TRBJ2-5	CAISPQGEETQYF
TRBV3-1	TRBJ2-1	CASSPGSGREQFF
TRBV27	TRBJ1-2	CASSFRQGDGYTF
TRBV20-1	TRBJ2-5	CSARVYHVRETQYF
TRBV20-1	TRBJ2-5	CCARGRSGAGGRETQYF
TRBV6-2/TRBV6-3	TRBJ2-1	CASSYRTSGRVNEQFF
TRBV5-6	TRBJ2-2	CASSLPYRAGELFF
TRBV20-1	TRBJ2-3	CSASFGVDTQYF
TRBV28	TRBJ2-1	CASSFRLKTYNEQFF
TRBV12-3/TRBV12-4	TRBJ2-7	CASSFGPNEQYF
TRBV3-1	TRBJ2-3	CASSQYEVALNTDTQYF
TRBV12-3/TRBV12-4	TRBJ1-5	CASSFRQGLWQPQHF
TRBV7-9	TRBJ2-1	CASSFSGDVEQFF
TRBV5-5	TRBJ2-1	CASSTRGQGANEQFF
TRBV27	TRBJ2-1	CASNSIGGGYNEQFF
TRBV20-1	TRBJ2-3	CSADGTSGGDTQYF
TRBV27	TRBJ2-1	CASSLAGDGYEQFF
TRBV27	TRBJ2-7	CASKARRNSYEQYF
TRBV29-1	TRBJ1-5	CSVGHSNQPQHF
TRBV12-3/TRBV12-4	TRBJ2-2	CASGVVLGAGELFF
TRBV6-2/TRBV6-3	TRBJ2-2	CASSHSGRAWTGELFF
TRBV15	TRBJ1-4	CATSRDLPSNEKLFF
TRBV28	TRBJ2-7	CASSPPGTPSQYF
TRBV6-2/TRBV6-3	TRBJ2-5	CASKKSWREETQYF
TRBV6-2/TRBV6-3	TRBJ2-5	CASSYFHQETQYF